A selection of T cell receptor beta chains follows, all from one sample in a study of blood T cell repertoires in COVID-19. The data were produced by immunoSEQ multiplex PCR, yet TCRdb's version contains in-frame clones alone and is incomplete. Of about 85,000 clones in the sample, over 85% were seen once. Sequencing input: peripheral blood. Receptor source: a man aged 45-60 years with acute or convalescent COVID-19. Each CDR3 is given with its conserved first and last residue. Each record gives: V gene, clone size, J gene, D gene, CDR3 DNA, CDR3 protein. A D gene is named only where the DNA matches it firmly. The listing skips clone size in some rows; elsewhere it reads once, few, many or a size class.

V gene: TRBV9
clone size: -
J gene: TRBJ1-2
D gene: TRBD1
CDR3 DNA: TGTGCCAGCAGCCAAGGACAGGGCAACTATGGCTACACCTTC
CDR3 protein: CASSQGQGNYGYTF

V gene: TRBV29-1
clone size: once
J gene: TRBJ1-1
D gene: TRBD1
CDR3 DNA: TGCAGCGTTGGGGACAGTTCTGAAGCTTTCTTT
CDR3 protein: CSVGDSSEAFF

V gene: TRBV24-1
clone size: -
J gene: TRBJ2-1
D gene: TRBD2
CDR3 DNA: TGTGCCACCAGTGATGCTAGCGGGGCCCTCTCCTACAATGAGCAGTTCTTC
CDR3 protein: CATSDASGALSYNEQFF

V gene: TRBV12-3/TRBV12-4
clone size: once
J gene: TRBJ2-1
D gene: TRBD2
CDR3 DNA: TGTGCCAGCAGCCTAGCGGGGGCTAATGAGCAGTTCTTC
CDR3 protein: CASSLAGANEQFF

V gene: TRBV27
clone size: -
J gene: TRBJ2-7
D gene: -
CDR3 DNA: TGTGCCAGCAGTCCCGGGACATACTCCTACGAGCAGTACTTC
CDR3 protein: CASSPGTYSYEQYF

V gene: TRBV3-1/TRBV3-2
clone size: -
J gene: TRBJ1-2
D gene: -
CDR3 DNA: TGTGCCAGCAGCCAAGGTGGCGGGTTCTACACCTTC
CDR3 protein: CASSQGGGFYTF

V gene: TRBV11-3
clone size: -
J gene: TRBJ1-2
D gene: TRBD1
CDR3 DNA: TGTGCCAGCAGCTTAGATGGGACAGGGAATGGCTACACCTTC
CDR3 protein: CASSLDGTGNGYTF

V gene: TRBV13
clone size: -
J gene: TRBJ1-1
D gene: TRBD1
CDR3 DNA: TGTGCCAGCAGCCCCCGTTGGGGGGACAGCACTGAAGCTTTCTTT
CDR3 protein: CASSPRWGDSTEAFF

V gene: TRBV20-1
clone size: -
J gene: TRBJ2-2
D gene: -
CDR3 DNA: TGCAGTGCTAGTAGACCGGGGGAGGCCGGGGAGCTGTTTTTT
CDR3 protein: CSASRPGEAGELFF

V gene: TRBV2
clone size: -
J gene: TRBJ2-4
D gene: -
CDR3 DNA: TGTGCCAGCAAAGGAACTAGTGATGGGTACTTC
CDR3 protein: CASKGTSDGYF

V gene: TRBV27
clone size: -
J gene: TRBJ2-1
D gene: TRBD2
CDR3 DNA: TGTGCCAGCAGTCTCATCTTAGCGGGAGCTGATGAGCAGTTCTTC
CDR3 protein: CASSLILAGADEQFF

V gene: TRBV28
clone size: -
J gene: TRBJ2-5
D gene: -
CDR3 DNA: TGTGCCAGCAGTTTCGGGGTACAAGAGACCCAGTACTTC
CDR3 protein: CASSFGVQETQYF

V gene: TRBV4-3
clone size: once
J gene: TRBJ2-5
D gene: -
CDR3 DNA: TGCGCCAGCAGCCAAGATTCGAACAGTAGGGAGGCCCAGTACTTC
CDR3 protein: CASSQDSNSREAQYF

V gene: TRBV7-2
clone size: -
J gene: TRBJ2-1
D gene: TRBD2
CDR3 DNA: TGTGCCAGCAGCTTCACTAGCGGGGGGGAAAATGAGCAGTTCTTC
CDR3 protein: CASSFTSGGENEQFF

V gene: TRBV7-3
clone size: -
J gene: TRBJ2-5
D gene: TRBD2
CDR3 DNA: TGTGCCAGCAGCAAATCGACTAGCGGGGTGCAAGAGACCCAGTACTTC
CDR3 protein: CASSKSTSGVQETQYF

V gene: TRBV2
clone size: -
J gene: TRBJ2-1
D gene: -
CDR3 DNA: TGTGCCAGCAGACATCCAGGCTCCTACAATGAGCAGTTCTTC
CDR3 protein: CASRHPGSYNEQFF

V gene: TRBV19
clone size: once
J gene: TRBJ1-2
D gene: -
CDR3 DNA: TGTGCCAGTGACGCAGGGCAAGACTATGGCTACACCTTC
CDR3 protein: CASDAGQDYGYTF

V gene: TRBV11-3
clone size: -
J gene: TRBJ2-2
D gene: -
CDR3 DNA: TGTGCCAGCAGTAAGACAGTTTACACCGGGGAGCTGTTTTTT
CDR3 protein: CASSKTVYTGELFF

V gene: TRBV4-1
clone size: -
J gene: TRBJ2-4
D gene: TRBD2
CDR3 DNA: TGCGCCAGCAGCCCCTCGGCCACTAGCGAGTGGGCCAAAAACATTCAGTACTTC
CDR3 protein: CASSPSATSEWAKNIQYF

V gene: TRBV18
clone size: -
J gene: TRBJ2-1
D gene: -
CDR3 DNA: TGTGCCAGCTCAAAGAGCTCCTACAATGAGCAGTTCTTC
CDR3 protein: CASSKSSYNEQFF

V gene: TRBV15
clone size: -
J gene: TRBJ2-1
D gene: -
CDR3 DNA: TGTGCCACCAGCAGAGCGGGCTCCTACAATGAGCAGTTCTTC
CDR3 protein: CATSRAGSYNEQFF

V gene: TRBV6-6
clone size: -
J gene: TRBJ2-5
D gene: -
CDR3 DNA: TGTGCCAGCAGTTACTCGAGGGTGGCGGAGACCCAGTACTTC
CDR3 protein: CASSYSRVAETQYF

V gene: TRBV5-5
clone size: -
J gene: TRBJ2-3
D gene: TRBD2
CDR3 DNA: TGTGCCAGCAGACTGCCTATTAGCGGGAGCCCAGATACGCAGTATTTT
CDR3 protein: CASRLPISGSPDTQYF

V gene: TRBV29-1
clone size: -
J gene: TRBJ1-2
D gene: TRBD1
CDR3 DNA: TGCAGCGTTGAGACAGGGAACTATGGCTACACCTTC
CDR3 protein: CSVETGNYGYTF

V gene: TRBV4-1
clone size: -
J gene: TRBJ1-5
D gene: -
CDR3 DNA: TGCGCCAGCAGCCAAGATGTTCAGGGAATTCAGCCCCAGCATTTT
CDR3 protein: CASSQDVQGIQPQHF

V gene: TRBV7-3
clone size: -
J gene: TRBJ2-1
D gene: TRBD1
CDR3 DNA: TGTGCCAGCAGTTCGACAGGGGCCGATGAGCAGTTCTTC
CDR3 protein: CASSSTGADEQFF

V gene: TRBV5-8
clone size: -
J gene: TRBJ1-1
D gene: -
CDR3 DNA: TGTGCCAGCAGTCCGAAGGGTAGGTCAGTCTGGGGGCACACTGAAGCTTTCTTT
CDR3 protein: CASSPKGRSVWGHTEAFF

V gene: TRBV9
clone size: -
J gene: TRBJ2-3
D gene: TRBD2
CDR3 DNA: TGTGCCAGCAGTTTCCTAGCGGGCACAGATACGCAGTATTTT
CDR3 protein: CASSFLAGTDTQYF

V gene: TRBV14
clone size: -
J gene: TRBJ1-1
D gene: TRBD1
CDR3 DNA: TGTGCCAGCAGCCAAGATGGGGACAGGTATATGAACACTGAAGCTTTCTTT
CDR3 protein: CASSQDGDRYMNTEAFF

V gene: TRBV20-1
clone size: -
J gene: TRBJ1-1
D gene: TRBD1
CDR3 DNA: TGCAGTGCTAGTGACAGGGTGAACACTGAAGCTTTCTTT
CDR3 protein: CSASDRVNTEAFF

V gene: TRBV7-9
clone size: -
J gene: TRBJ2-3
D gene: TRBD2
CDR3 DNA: TGTGCCATAGAACCGGGGGGGAGCACAGATACGCAGTATTTT
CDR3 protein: CAIEPGGSTDTQYF

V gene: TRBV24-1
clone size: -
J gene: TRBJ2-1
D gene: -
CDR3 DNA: TGTGCCACCAGTGATTCCCTTGGGACAATCTCCTACAATGAGCAGTTCTTC
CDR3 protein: CATSDSLGTISYNEQFF

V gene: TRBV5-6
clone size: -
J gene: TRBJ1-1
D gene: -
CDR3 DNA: TGTGCCAGCAGCTTGGTTCGGGAGAACACTGAAGCTTTCTTT
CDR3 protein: CASSLVRENTEAFF

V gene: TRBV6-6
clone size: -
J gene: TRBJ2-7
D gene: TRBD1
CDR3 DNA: TGTGCCAGCAGTTACGCAGACAGGGGTTACGAGCAGTACTTC
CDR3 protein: CASSYADRGYEQYF

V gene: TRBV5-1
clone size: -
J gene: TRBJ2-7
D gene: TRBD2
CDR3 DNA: TGCGCCAGCAGTCTGAGACTAGCGGAGGGGGTCTACGAGCAGTACTTC
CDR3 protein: CASSLRLAEGVYEQYF

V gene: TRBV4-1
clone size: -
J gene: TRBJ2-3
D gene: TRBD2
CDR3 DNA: TGCGCCAGCAGCCTTTCCATAGCGGGAACAGATACGCAGTATTTT
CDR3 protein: CASSLSIAGTDTQYF

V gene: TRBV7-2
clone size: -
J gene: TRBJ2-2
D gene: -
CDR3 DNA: TGTGCCAGCAGTAGGGGTAACACCGGGGAGCTGTTTTTT
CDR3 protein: CASSRGNTGELFF

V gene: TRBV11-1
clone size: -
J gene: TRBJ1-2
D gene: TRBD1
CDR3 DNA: TGTGCCAGCAGCGCCCGACAGGGGCCACGGGGCTATGGCTACACCTTC
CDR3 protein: CASSARQGPRGYGYTF

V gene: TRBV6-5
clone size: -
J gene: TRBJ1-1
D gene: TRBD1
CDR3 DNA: TGTGCCACCGGGGACAGGGTAGACACTGAAGCTTTCTTT
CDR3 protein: CATGDRVDTEAFF

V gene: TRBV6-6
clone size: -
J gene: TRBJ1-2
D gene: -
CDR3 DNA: TGTGCCAGCAGTTACGGTGGGGGGACGGCCAATGGCTACACCTTC
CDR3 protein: CASSYGGGTANGYTF

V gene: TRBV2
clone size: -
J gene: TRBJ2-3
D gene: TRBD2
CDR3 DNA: TGTGCCAGCAACCAGCTTAGGACTAGCGGGGGAGATACGCAGTATTTT
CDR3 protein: CASNQLRTSGGDTQYF

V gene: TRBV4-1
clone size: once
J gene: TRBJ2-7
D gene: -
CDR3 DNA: TGCGCCAGCAGTCGACCGGGAGAAGGCCCCTACGAGCAGTACTTC
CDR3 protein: CASSRPGEGPYEQYF

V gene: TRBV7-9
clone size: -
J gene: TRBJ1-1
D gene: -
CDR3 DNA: TGTGCCAGCAGCTACGGGTCACTCGGGGACACTGAAGCTTTCTTT
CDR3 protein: CASSYGSLGDTEAFF

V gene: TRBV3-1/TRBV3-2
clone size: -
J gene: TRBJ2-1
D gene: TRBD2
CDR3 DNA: TGTGCCAGCAGCCAATATCTAGCGGGGGGCAATGAGCAGTTCTTC
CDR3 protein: CASSQYLAGGNEQFF

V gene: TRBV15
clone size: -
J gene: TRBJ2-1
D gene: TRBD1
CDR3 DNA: TGTGCCACCAGCAGAGATTTCGGGACAGGGGGAAATGAGCAGTTCTTC
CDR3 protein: CATSRDFGTGGNEQFF

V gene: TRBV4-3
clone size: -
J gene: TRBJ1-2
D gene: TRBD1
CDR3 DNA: TGCGCCAGCAGCCAAGATTTAGGGGGCGGCTACACCTTC
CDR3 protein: CASSQDLGGGYTF

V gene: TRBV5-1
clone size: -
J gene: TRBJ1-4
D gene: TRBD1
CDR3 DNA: TGCGCCAGCAGTCTGATCGGACAGGGAGGCGAAAAACTGTTTTTT
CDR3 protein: CASSLIGQGGEKLFF

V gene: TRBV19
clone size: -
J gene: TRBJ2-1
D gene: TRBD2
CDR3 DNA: TGTGCCAGTAAGTGGACTAGCGGACACAATGAGCAGTTCTTC
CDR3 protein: CASKWTSGHNEQFF

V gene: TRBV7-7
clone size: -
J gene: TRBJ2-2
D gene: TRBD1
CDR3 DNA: TGTGCCAGCAGCCATAACAGGGGCGGGAACACCGGGGAGCTGTTTTTT
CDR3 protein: CASSHNRGGNTGELFF

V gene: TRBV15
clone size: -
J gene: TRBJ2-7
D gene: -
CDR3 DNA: TGTGCCACCAGCGGAGCAGGGGTTTCACATACGCCATACGAGCAGTACTTC
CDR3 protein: CATSGAGVSHTPYEQYF

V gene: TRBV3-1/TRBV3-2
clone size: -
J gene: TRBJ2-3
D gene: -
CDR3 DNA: TGTGCCAGCAGCCAAGTGGGGCAGGGGATAGGCACGCAGTATTTT
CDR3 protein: CASSQVGQGIGTQYF